This T cell receptor beta chain was profiled in a study of CD8 T cells in Susac syndrome. Random hexamers were used to reverse transcribe the RNA input (roughly 0.5 to 1 ug). MiXCR was run by TCRdb on the immunoSEQ multiplex PCR reads, yielding one entry per CDR3 protein. The repertoire holds approximately 200,000 distinct CDR3 sequences, more than 90% seen once, with about 0.096% in the top ten. V lost 0 bases to trimming and J lost 9 bases, with 15 bases between them. Germline assignment: CDR1 MGHRA and CDR2 YSYEKL. This CDR3 has 15 residues. From blood CD8+ and CD4+ T cells, TCR beta sequences were generated. The patients serving as multiple sclerosis controls were treatment-naive. They had stable or active relapsing-remitting disease and fulfilled revised McDonald criteria. The TEMRA cells underwent FACS enrichment, while the CD8+ and CD4+ T cells underwent negative isolation.

The chain employs TRBV4-1 and TRBJ1-5; tentative D call: TRBD1 (5 bases). The sequencing sample was made of CD4+ T cells from PBMCs. The source is a human donor with multiple sclerosis. CDR3 residues: CASSQEQVIITPQHF. For the CDR3, the DNA is TGCGCCAGCAGCCAAGAACAGGTGATAATCACGCCCCAGCATTTT.